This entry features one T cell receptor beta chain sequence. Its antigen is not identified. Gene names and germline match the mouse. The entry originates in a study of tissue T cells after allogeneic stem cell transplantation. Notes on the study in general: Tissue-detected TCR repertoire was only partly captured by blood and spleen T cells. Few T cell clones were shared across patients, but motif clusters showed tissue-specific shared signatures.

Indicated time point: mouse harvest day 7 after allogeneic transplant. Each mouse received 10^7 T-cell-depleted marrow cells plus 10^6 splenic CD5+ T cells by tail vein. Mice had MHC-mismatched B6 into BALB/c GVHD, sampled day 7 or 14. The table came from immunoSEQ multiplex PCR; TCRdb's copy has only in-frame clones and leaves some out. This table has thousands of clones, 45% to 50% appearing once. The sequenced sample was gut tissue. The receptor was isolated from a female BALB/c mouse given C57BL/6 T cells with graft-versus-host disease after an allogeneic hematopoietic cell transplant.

The CDR3 bases that were read are TGTGCCAGCAGTCTGGAAGCAAACTCCGACTACACC. Translating it yields CASSLEANSDYT. The entire CDR3 sequence reads CASSLEANSDYTF. The chain uses TRBV26 and TRBJ1-2; no firm D call. The sequenced fragment ends 1 residue before the CDR3 boundary, so the rest is inferred from the germline J gene. Trimming pared 2 bases from V and 0 bases from J, leaving 4 bases between. This CDR3 is built from 13 residues. The germline V gene encodes CDR1 KGHPV and CDR2 FQNQEV (reference sequence).